The source of this T cell receptor (beta chain) is a study of control samples from healthy donors and cancer patients. The CDR3 has 15 residues. J lost 5 bases, V lost 3 bases, and 10 bases had no gene match. The germline CDR1 and CDR2 sequences are SGHKS and YYEKEE (reference sequence). Profiling relied on immunoSEQ multiplex PCR, and the TCRdb table lists in-frame clones only, not all of them. The data hold 35,000 to 55,000 clones, with more than 85% observed a single time. The table lists this clone with a count of one. The origin of this receptor is a woman aged 40 to 50 with head and neck cancer. The V gene is TRBV5-5, the J gene TRBJ2-5; TRBD2 agrees at 7 bases. Sample: PBMCs. Here the CDR3 DNA reads TGTGCCAGCAGCTCAACCTTATGGGGGGGGGAGACCCAGTACTTC. Translation gives CASSSTLWGGETQYF. Full variable domain (remainder filled in from reference TRBV5-5 and TRBJ2-5): DAGVTQSPTHLIKTRGQQVTLRCSPISGHKSVSWYQQVLGQGPQFIFQYYEKEERGRGNFPDRFSARQFPNYSSELNVNALLLGDSALYLCASSSTLWGGETQYFGPGTRLLVL.